This TCR beta chain was documented in a study of monozygotic twins with inflammatory bowel disease. Study-wide results and caveats: Since immunosuppressive treatments differed, patient repertoires may have gained added variability.

In the case of this clonotype: Its antigen is unknown.

Donors each gave more than 2 ml of blood. Whole blood supplied total RNA, and T cells were not sorted. Per germline, CDR1 LNHDA and CDR2 SQIVND (reference sequence). The CDR3 is made up of 13 amino acids. Added by template switching were UMIs that each held a 6-nucleotide sample barcode. TCRdb reprocessed the 5' RACE reads, with one entry per CDR3 protein and no DNA. The sample has about 130,000 distinct CDR3 sequences; the top ten hold over 1%. This receptor was identified in a human donor with ulcerative colitis or Crohn's disease, or a healthy co-twin of an affected twin (not recorded which). The chain uses TRBV19 and TRBJ1-5. Input material: blood. CDR3: CASSIREEQPQHF. Full variable domain (rest looked up from reference TRBV19 and TRBJ1-5): DGGITQSPKYLFRKEGQNVTLSCEQNLNHDAMYWYRQDPGQGLRLIYYSQIVNDFQKGDIAEGYSVSREKKESFPLTVTSAQKNPTAFYLCASSIREEQPQHFGDGTRLSIL.